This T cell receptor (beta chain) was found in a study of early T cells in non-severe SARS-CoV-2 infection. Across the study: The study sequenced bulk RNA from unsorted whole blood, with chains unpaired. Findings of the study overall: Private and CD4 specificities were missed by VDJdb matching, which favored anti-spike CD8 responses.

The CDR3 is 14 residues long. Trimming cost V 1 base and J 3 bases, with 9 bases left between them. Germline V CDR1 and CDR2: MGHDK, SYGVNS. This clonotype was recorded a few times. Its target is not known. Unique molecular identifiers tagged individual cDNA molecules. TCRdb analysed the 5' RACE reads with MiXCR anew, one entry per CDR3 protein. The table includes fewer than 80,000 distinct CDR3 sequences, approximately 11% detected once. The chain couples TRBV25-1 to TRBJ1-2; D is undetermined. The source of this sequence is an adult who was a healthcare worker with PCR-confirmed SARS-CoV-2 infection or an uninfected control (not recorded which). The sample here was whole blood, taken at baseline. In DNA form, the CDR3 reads TGTGCCAGCAGTGAATTAGAACAGCACTATGGCTACACCTTC. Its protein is CASSELEQHYGYTF.